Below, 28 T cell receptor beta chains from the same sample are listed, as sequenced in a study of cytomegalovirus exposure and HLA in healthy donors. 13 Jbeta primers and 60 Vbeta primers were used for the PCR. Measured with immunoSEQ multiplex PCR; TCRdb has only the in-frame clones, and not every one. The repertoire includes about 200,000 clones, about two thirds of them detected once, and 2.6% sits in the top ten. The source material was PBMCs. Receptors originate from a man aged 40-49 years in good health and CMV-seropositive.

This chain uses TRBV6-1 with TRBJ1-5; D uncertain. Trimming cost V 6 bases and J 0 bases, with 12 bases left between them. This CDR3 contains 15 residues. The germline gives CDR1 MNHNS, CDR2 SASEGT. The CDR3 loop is CASSHRSDSNQPQHF. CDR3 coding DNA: TGTGCCAGCAGCCATAGGAGTGATAGCAATCAGCCCCAGCATTTT.

The CDR3 coding sequence is TGTGCCAGCAGGGCAGGGGTAGGCAATCAGCCCCAGCATTTT. Amino acid sequence: CASRAGVGNQPQHF. The V call is TRBV2, the J call TRBJ1-5, with D perhaps matching TRBD1 (6 bases). CDR3 length: 14 residues. V lost 6 bases and J 2 bases, leaving 11 bases between the germline ends. Germline-derived CDR1 and CDR2 are SNHLY and FYNNEI.

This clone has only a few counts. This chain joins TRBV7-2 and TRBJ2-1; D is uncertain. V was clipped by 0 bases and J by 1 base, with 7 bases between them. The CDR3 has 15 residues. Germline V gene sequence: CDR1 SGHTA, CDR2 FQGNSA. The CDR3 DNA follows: TGTGCCAGCAGCTTAGCGCTGACTTCCTACAATGAGCAGTTCTTC. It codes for CASSLALTSYNEQFF.

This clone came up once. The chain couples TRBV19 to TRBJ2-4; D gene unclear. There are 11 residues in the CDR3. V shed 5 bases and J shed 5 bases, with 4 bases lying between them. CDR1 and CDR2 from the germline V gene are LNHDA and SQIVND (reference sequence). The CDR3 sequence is CASSAQNIQYF. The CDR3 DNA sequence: TGTGCCAGTAGTGCGCAAAACATTCAGTACTTC.

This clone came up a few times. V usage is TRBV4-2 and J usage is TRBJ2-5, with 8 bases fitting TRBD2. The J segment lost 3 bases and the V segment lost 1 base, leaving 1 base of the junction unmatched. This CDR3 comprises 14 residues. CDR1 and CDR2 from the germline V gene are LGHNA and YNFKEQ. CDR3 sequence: CASSQAGGEETQYF. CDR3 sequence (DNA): TGTGCCAGCAGCCAAGCGGGGGGGGAAGAGACCCAGTACTTC.

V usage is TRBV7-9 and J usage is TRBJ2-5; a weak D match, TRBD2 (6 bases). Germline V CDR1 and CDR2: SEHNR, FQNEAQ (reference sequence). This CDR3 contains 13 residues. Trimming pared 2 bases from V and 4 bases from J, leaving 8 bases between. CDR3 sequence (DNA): TGTGCCAGCAGCTTAAGGCGGGGAGAGACCCAGTACTTC. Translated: CASSLRRGETQYF.

Written as DNA, the CDR3 is TGCAGCGTTGATGACGGGTCCGGGAATCAGCCCCAGCATTTT. Its translation: CSVDDGSGNQPQHF. This rearrangement joins TRBV29-1 to TRBJ1-5, with D unresolved. In germline, CDR1 is SQVTM, CDR2 ANQGSEA. CDR3 length equals 14 residues. With 3 bases removed from V and 4 bases from J, the gap between germline ends came to 13 bases.

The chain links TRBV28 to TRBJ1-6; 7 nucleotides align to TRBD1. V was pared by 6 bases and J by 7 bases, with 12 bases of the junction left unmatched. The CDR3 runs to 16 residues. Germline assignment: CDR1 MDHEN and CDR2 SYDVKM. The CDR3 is CASSNPSGTANSPLHF. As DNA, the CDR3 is TGTGCCAGCAGCAATCCTTCCGGGACAGCAAATTCACCCCTCCACTTT.

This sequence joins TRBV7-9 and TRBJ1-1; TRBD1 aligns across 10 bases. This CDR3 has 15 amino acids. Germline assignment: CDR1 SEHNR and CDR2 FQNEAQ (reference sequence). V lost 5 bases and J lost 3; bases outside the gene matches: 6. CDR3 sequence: CASSKGTGEHTEAFF. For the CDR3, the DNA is TGTGCCAGCAGCAAAGGGACAGGGGAGCACACTGAAGCTTTCTTT.

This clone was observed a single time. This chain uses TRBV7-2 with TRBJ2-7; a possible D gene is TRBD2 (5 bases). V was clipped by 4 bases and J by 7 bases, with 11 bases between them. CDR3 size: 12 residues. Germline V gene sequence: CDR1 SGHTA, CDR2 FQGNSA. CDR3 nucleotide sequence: TGTGCCAGCAGCTCGCCGAGGAGGGAGCAGTACTTC. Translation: CASSSPRREQYF.

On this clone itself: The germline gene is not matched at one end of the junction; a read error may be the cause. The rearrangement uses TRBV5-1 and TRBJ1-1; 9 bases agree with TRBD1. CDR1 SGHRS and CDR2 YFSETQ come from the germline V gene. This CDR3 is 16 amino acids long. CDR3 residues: CTSSSGQGMGNTEAFF. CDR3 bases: TGCACCAGCAGCTCGGGACAGGGTATGGGGAACACTGAAGCTTTCTTT.

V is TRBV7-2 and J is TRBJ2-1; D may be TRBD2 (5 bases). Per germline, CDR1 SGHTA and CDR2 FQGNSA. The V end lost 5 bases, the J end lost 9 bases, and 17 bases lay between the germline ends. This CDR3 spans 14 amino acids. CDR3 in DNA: TGTGCCAGCAGCCCGACTGTAGTGAGGGTTGAGCAGTTCTTC. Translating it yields CASSPTVVRVEQFF. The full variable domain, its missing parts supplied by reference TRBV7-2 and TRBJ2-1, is GAGVSQSPSNKVTEKGKDVELRCDPISGHTALYWYRQSLGQGLEFLIYFQGNSAPDKSGLPSDRFSAERTGGSVSTLTIQRTQQEDSAVYLCASSPTVVRVEQFFGPGTRLTVL.

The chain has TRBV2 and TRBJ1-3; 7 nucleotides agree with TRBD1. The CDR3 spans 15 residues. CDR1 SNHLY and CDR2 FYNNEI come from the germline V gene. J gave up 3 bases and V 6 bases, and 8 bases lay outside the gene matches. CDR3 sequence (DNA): TGTGCCAGCAGCGACAGGGAATGGTATGGAAACACCATATATTTT. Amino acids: CASSDREWYGNTIYF.

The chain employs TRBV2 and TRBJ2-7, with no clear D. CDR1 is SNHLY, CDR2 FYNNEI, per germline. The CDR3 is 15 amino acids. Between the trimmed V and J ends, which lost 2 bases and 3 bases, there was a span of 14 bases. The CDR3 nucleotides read TGTGCCAGCAGTGAATTTTTCGAAAGGAGCTACGAGCAGTACTTC. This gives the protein CASSEFFERSYEQYF.

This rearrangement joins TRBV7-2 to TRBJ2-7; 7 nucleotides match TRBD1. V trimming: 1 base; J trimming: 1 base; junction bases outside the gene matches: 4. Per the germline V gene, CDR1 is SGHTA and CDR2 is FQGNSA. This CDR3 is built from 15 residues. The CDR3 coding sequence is TGTGCCAGCAGCTTAGTAACAGGGGAATCCTACGAGCAGTACTTC. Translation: CASSLVTGESYEQYF.

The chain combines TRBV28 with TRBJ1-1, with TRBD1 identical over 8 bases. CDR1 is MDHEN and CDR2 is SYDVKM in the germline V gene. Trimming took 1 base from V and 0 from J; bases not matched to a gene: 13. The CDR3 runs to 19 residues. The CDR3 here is CASSLFGTGYSRLNTEAFF. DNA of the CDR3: TGTGCCAGCAGTTTATTTGGGACAGGATACTCCAGGTTGAACACTGAAGCTTTCTTT.

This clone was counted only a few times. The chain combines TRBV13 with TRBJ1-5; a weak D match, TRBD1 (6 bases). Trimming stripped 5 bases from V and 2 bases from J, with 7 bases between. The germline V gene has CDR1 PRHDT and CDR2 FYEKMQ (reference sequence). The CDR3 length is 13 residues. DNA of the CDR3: TGTGCCAGCAGCCACAGGGGCAATCAGCCCCAGCATTTT. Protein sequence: CASSHRGNQPQHF.

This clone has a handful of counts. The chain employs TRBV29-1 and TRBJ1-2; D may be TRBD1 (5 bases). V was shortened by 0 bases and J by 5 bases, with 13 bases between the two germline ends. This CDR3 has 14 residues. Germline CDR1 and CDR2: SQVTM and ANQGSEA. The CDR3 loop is CSVEEGGNSYGYTF. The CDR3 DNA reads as TGCAGCGTTGAAGAGGGGGGGAATTCGTATGGCTACACCTTC. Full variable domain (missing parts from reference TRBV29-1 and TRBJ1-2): SAVISQKPSRDICQRGTSLTIQCQVDSQVTMMFWYRQQPGQSLTLIATANQGSEATYESGFVIDKFPISRPNLTFSTLTVSNMSPEDSSIYLCSVEEGGNSYGYTFGSGTRLTVV.

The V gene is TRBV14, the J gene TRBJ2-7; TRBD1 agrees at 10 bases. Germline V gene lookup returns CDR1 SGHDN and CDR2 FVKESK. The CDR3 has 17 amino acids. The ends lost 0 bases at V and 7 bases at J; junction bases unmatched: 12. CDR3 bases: TGTGCCAGCAGCCAAGATCTGGGACAGGGGCCCTCCTTAGAGCAGTACTTC. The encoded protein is CASSQDLGQGPSLEQYF.

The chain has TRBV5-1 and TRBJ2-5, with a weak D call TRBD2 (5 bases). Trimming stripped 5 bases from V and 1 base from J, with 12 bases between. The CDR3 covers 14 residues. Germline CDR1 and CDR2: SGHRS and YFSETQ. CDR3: CASSFGLSQETQYF. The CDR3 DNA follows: TGCGCCAGCAGTTTTGGACTCTCCCAAGAGACCCAGTACTTC.

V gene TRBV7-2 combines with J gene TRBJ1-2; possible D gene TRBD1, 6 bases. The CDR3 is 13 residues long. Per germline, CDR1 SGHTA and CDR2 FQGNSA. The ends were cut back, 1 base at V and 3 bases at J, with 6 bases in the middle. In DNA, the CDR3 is TGTGCCAGCAGCTTAGACAGGGACTATGGCTACACCTTC. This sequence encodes CASSLDRDYGYTF.

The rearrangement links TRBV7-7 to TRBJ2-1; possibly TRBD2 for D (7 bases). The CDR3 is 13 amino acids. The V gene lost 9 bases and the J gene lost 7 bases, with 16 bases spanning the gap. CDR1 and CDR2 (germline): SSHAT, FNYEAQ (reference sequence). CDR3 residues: CASSRGRGNEQFF. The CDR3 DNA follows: TGTGCCAGTTCGCGGGGGCGGGGGAATGAGCAGTTCTTC.

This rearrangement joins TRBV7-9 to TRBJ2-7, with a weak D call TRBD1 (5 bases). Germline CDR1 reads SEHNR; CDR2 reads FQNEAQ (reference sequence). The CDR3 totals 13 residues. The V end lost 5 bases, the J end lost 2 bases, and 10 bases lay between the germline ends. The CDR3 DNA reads TGTGCCAGCAGCCCAGTGGGGCCCTACGAGCAGTACTTC. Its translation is CASSPVGPYEQYF.

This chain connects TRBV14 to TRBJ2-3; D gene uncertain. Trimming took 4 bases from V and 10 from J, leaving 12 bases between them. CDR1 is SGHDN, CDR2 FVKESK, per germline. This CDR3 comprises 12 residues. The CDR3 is CASSPSYLAQYF. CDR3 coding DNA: TGTGCCAGCAGCCCCAGTTACCTGGCGCAGTATTTT. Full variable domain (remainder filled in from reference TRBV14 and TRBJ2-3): EAGVTQFPSHSVIEKGQTVTLRCDPISGHDNLYWYRRVMGKEIKFLLHFVKESKQDESGMPNNRFLAERTGGTYSTLKVQPAELEDSGVYFCASSPSYLAQYFGPGTRLTVL.

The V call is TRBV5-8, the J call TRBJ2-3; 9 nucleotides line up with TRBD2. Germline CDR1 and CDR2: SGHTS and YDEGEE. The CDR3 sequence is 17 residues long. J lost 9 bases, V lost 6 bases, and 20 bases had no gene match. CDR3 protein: CASNRPGTSLAPVTQYF. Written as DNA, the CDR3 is TGTGCCAGCAATAGACCTGGGACTAGCCTTGCCCCCGTCACGCAGTATTTT.

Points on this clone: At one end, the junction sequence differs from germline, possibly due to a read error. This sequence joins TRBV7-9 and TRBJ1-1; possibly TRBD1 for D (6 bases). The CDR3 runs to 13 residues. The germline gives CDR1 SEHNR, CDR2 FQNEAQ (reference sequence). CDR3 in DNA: TGTTCCAGCAGCTTAGATCAGGGGACGAAAGCTTTCTTT. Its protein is CSSSLDQGTKAFF.

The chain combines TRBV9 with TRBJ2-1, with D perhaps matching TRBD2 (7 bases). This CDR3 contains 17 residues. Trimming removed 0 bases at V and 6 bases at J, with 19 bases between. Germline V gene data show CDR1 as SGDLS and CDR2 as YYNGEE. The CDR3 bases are TGTGCCAGCAGCGTAGGATCAAGGGGGGGGGCGAGCAATGAGCAGTTCTTC. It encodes CASSVGSRGGASNEQFF.

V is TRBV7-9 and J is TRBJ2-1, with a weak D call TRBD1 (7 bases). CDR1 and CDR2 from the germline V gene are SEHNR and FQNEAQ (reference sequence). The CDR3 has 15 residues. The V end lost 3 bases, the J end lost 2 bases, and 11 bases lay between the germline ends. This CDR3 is CASSFFRGAYNEQFF. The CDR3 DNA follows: TGTGCCAGCAGCTTTTTCAGGGGGGCCTACAATGAGCAGTTCTTC. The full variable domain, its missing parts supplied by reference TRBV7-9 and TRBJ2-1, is DTGVSQNPRHKITKRGQNVTFRCDPISEHNRLYWYRQTLGQGPEFLTYFQNEAQLEKSRLLSDRFSAERPKGSFSTLEIQRTEQGDSAMYLCASSFFRGAYNEQFFGPGTRLTVL.